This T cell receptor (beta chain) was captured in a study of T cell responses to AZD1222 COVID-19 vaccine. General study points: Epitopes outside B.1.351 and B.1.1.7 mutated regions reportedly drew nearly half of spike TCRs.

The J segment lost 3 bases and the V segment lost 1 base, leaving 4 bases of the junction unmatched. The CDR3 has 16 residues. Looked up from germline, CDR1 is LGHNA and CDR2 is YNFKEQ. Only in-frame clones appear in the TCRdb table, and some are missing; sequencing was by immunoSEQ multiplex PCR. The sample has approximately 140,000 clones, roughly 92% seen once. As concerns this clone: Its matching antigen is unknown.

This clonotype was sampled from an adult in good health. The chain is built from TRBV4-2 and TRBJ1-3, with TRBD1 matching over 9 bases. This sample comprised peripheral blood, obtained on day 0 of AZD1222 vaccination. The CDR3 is CASSQVVDRGGNTIYF. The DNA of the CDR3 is TGTGCCAGCAGCCAAGTAGTGGACAGGGGTGGAAACACCATATATTTT.